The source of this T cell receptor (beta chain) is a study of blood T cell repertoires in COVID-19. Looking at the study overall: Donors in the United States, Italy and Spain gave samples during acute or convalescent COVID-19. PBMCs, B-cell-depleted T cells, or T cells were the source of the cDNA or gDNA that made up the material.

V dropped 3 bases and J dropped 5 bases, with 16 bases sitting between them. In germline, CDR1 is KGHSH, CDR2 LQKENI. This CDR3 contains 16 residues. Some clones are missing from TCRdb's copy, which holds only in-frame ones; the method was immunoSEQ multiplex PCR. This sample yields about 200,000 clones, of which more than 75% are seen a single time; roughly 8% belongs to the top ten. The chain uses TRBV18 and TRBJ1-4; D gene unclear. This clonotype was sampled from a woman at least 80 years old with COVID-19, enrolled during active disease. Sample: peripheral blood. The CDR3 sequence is CASSPPEGDSNEKLFF. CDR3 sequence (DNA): TGTGCCAGCTCACCCCCCGAGGGAGATTCCAATGAAAAACTGTTTTTT.